This T cell receptor (beta chain) was profiled in a study of blood T cells in healthy people across ages. The CDR3 is made up of 10 amino acids. Germline CDR1 SQVTM, CDR2 ANQGSEA. V lost 6 bases and J lost 5, with 5 bases in between. This clonotype was counted only a few times. Its antigen is not identified. Sample-barcoded 5' priming and a J-beta primer mix drove a second PCR of about 7 to 12 cycles. With 12 random nucleotides, a template-switch adaptor tagged each individual cDNA molecule. Researchers report that each sample yielded at least 3 million CDR3-containing paired-end reads. TCRdb ran MiXCR on the 5' RACE reads and lists one entry per CDR3 protein. Among about 770,000 distinct CDR3 sequences, under 55% were seen once, and the ten largest hold 15% to 25%. Study outcomes and limitations: Changes seen in expanded clonotypes were possibly confounded by donor CMV status left unknown.

The sample was blood. This receptor was obtained from a man aged 60-69 years in good health. This chain joins TRBV29-1 and TRBJ2-1; D gene unclear. CDR3 coding DNA: TGCAGCGTAAAACACAATGAGCAGTTCTTC. Amino acid sequence: CSVKHNEQFF.